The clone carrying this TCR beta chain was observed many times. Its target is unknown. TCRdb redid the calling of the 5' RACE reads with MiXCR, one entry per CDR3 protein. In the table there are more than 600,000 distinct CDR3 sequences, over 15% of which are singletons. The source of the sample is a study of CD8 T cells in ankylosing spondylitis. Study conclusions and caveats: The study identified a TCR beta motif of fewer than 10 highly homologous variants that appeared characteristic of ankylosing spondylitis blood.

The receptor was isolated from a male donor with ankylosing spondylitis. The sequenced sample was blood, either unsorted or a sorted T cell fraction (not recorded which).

The CDR3 bases are TGCGCCAGCAGCTCCGGACAGGGGATCGACGAGCAGTACTTC. Translating it yields CASSSGQGIDEQYF. V is TRBV5-1 and J is TRBJ2-7; 9 nucleotides match TRBD1. The CDR3 is 14 residues long. The V gene end was trimmed by 3 bases and the J gene end by 5 bases; junction bases not matched to a gene: 6. CDR1 SGHRS and CDR2 YFSETQ come from the germline V gene.